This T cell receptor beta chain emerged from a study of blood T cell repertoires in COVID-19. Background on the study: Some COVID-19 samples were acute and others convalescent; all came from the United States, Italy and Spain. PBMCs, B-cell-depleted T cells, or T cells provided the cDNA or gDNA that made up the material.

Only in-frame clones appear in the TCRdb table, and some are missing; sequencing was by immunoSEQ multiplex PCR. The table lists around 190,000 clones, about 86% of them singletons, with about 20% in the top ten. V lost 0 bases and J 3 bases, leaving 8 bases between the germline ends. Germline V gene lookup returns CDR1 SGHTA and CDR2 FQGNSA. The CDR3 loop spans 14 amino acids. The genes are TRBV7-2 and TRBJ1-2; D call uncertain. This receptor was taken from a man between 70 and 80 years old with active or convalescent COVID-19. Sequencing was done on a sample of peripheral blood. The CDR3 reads CASSLAVTDYGYTF. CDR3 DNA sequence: TGTGCCAGCAGCTTAGCTGTCACGGACTATGGCTACACCTTC.